The entry below describes one T cell receptor beta chain. Its antigen is still unknown. The CDR3 is 14 residues long. Per the germline V gene, CDR1 is MDHEN and CDR2 is SYDVKM. Trimming at V came to 7 bases and at J to 3 bases, leaving 6 bases not matched to a gene. This sample stems from a study of cytomegalovirus exposure and HLA in healthy donors. Study results and caveats: CMV antigen specificity of a few CMV-associated chains was confirmed in vitro. In an earlier analysis, most TCR beta V segments were productive about 90% or about 30% of the time. For cytomegalovirus status, the classifier reportedly gave diagnoses with high specificity and sensitivity.

Both 60 Vbeta primers and 13 Jbeta primers went into the PCR. The authors' processing: Unique TCR beta chains numbered around 75 million in a later analysis, with some 9.9 million shared. Sequencing was performed with immunoSEQ multiplex PCR; in TCRdb, only in-frame clones are kept and a portion is missing. V and J calls and clone size are those listed in that table; D and trimming were worked out from the DNA. The sample yields tens of thousands of clones, over 75% seen once. Sequenced input: PBMCs. This sequence was found in a man aged 40-49 years in good health and CMV-seronegative. J is TRBJ2-7 and V is TRBV28; TRBD1 matches at 10 bases. CDR3 region: CASKPGQGNYEQYF. DNA of the CDR3: TGTGCCAGCAAACCGGGACAGGGGAACTACGAGCAGTACTTC.